A selection of T cell receptor beta chains follows, all from one sample in a study of blood T cell repertoires in COVID-19. This table comes from immunoSEQ multiplex PCR, and its TCRdb copy is limited to in-frame clones, with some not included. The sample lists fewer than 250,000 clones; around 80% were seen once. Sequencing was done on a sample of peripheral blood. The receptors come from a middle-aged woman with acute or convalescent COVID-19. Each CDR3 is given with its conserved first and last residue. Each record gives: CDR3 DNA, CDR3 protein, D gene, CDR3 length, clone size, J gene, V gene. D genes are given only for firm matches. A row's size may be missing; if present it is once, few, many or a size class.

TGTGCCAGCAGCCGGACAGGGGGCGCCGCTCTGAACACCGGGGAGCTGTTTTTT,CASSRTGGAALNTGELFF,TRBD1,18,.,TRBJ2-2,TRBV25-1
TGTGCCAGCCGGGCAGGGTCAGGAAACACCATATATTTT,CASRAGSGNTIYF,.,13,.,TRBJ1-3,TRBV6-5
TGTGCCAGTAGTGAAGGGAGAGTAGGCACAGATACGCAGTATTTT,CASSEGRVGTDTQYF,.,15,.,TRBJ2-3,TRBV19
TGTGCCAGTGACCCGGGGACCGGGGAGCTGTTTTTT,CASDPGTGELFF,.,12,.,TRBJ2-2,TRBV25-1
TGTGCCAGTACATCGACGGCAGGACTGATCGTCTATGGCTACACCTTC,CASTSTAGLIVYGYTF,.,16,few,TRBJ1-2,TRBV19
TGTGCCAGCAGCTTGAGGCGGGGGGGTATCGAGCAGTACTTC,CASSLRRGGIEQYF,TRBD2,14,.,TRBJ2-7,TRBV5-4
TGCGCCAGCAGCTCCACAAGGGCAGGGATTACAGATACGCAGTATTTT,CASSSTRAGITDTQYF,.,16,.,TRBJ2-3,TRBV4-1
TGTGCCAGCAGACCGCGGGCGGGAGGGCCCTACGAGCAGTACTTC,CASRPRAGGPYEQYF,TRBD2,15,.,TRBJ2-7,TRBV5-6
TGTGCCAGCAGCCAACGGACAGTACCCTATGGCTACACCTTC,CASSQRTVPYGYTF,.,14,.,TRBJ1-2,TRBV3-1/TRBV3-2
TGCGCCAGCGCCCGGGACTGGATCGGACCTAACTATGGCTACACCTTC,CASARDWIGPNYGYTF,.,16,.,TRBJ1-2,TRBV5-1
TGCGCCAGCAGCTTGGGGACAGACTCCATGGGGCCCCAGCATTTT,CASSLGTDSMGPQHF,.,15,.,TRBJ1-5,TRBV5-1
TGTGCCACCAGCAGAGGGCTAGGACAGGGCCTCGAGACCTTC,CATSRGLGQGLETF,TRBD1,14,.,TRBJ1-2,TRBV15
TGCGCCAGCAGCTTGCTCCAGGGACAGGGGAACTATGGCTACACCTTC,CASSLLQGQGNYGYTF,TRBD1,16,once,TRBJ1-2,TRBV5-1
TGCGCCAGCAGCCGCATCACAGGGAGCTCCTACGAGCAGTACTTC,CASSRITGSSYEQYF,.,15,.,TRBJ2-7,TRBV4-1
TGTGCCAGCAGCTCGGGCCGGACTTTTAATTTACTATACGAGCAGTACTTC,CASSSGRTFNLLYEQYF,.,17,.,TRBJ2-7,TRBV11-2
TGTGCCAGCAGCACAGAGTTTGGGGGGAACAGGGAAGCTTTCTTT,CASSTEFGGNREAFF,.,15,.,TRBJ1-1,TRBV6-4
TGCGCCAGCAGGGAACTCCTAGGACAGGGGGTAAACAATGAGCAGTTCTTC,CASRELLGQGVNNEQFF,TRBD1,17,.,TRBJ2-1,TRBV10-1
TGTGCCAGCAGCCCGTTTTTGTGGGGGGGCAACACTGAAGCTTTCTTT,CASSPFLWGGNTEAFF,.,16,few,TRBJ1-1,TRBV3-1/TRBV3-2
TGTGCCAGCAGCTTAGAGGCTAGCGGGGGTGTGAGCACAGATACGCAGTATTTT,CASSLEASGGVSTDTQYF,TRBD2,18,.,TRBJ2-3,TRBV7-3
TGCGCCAGCAGCCCACGGGACACAACTAACTATGGCTACACCTTC,CASSPRDTTNYGYTF,.,15,.,TRBJ1-2,TRBV4-1
TGTGCCACCAGCAGAGAAGTGTACGGGGGCCAAGAGACCCAGTACTTC,CATSREVYGGQETQYF,.,16,few,TRBJ2-5,TRBV15
TGTGCCAGCAGCGTAGGCAGGGTATCCTACGAGCAGTACTTC,CASSVGRVSYEQYF,.,14,.,TRBJ2-7,TRBV9
TGTGCCAGCACCCCTGACGGGACTAGCGGGAGGGAGGTCTACAATGAGCAGTTCTTC,CASTPDGTSGREVYNEQFF,.,19,.,TRBJ2-1,TRBV21-1
TGTGCCAGCAGCCAAACTAGCGGCCACGAGCAGTACTTC,CASSQTSGHEQYF,TRBD2,13,.,TRBJ2-7,TRBV7-3
TGTGCCAGCAGTGAAAGGCGGGTCTCCAATGAGCAGTTCTTC,CASSERRVSNEQFF,.,14,.,TRBJ2-1,TRBV6-4
TGTGCCAGTGTTCACACTAGCGGAGAAAATGAGCAGTTCTTC,CASVHTSGENEQFF,TRBD2,14,few,TRBJ2-1,TRBV19
TGCAGCGTTGAAGGTCTGGTTGGACAGGAAACGGGGGAGCTGTTTTTT,CSVEGLVGQETGELFF,TRBD1,16,.,TRBJ2-2,TRBV29-1
TGTGCCAGCAGTTTAACAGGAAGGGACAGGGGCGCAGGAAACACCATATATTTT,CASSLTGRDRGAGNTIYF,TRBD1,18,.,TRBJ1-3,TRBV27
TGTGCCAGCAGTTTGGCAGACAGGGGAGGTTCACCCCTCCACTTT,CASSLADRGGSPLHF,TRBD1,15,.,TRBJ1-6,TRBV7-8
TGTGCCAGTAGTTTCACAGGCGGGACTGGAAACACCATATATTTT,CASSFTGGTGNTIYF,.,15,.,TRBJ1-3,TRBV19